This passage covers 6 T cell receptor beta chains from one sample sequenced in a study of blood T cell repertoires in COVID-19. Here immunoSEQ multiplex PCR was the method, and the copy in TCRdb shows in-frame clones only, minus some. The sample lists some 450,000 clones; roughly 88% were seen once. The specimen sequenced was peripheral blood. Every receptor here comes from a woman between 45 and 65 years old with COVID-19, enrolled during active disease.

This clone was detected once. Additional DNA sequences in this sample encode the identical CDR3. The chain recombines TRBV2 with TRBJ2-2, with D unresolved. V was cut by 4 bases and J by 8 bases, with 5 bases left in between. The CDR3 covers 11 residues. Per germline, CDR1 SNHLY and CDR2 FYNNEI. This CDR3 reads CASSVSGELFF. Here the CDR3 DNA reads TGTGCCAGCAGTGTTTCGGGGGAGCTGTTTTTT. The full variable domain, rest sourced from reference TRBV2 and TRBJ2-2, is EPEVTQTPSHQVTQMGQEVILRCVPISNHLYFYWYRQILGQKVEFLVSFYNNEISEKSEIFDDQFSVERPDGSNFTLKIRSTKLEDSAMYFCASSVSGELFFGEGSRLTVL.

The V gene is TRBV5-4, the J gene TRBJ1-2; possible D gene TRBD1, 5 bases. V was shortened by 0 bases and J by 8 bases, with 14 bases between the two germline ends. This CDR3 spans 14 amino acids. Germline V CDR1 and CDR2: SGHNT, YYREEE (reference sequence). The CDR3 is CASSLEAGLGGYTF. DNA for the CDR3: TGTGCCAGCAGCTTGGAGGCGGGGCTGGGGGGCTACACCTTC.

The rearrangement uses TRBV9 and TRBJ1-6; possible D gene TRBD1, 5 bases. V was shortened by 4 bases and J by 8 bases, with 22 bases between the two germline ends. In germline, CDR1 is SGDLS, CDR2 YYNGEE. The CDR3 length is 17 residues. The CDR3 sequence is CASSPRAQGGLDSPLHF. CDR3 DNA: TGTGCCAGCAGCCCCCGGGCCCAGGGAGGTTTGGATTCACCCCTCCACTTT.

Regarding this clone: One end of the junction varies from germline; a read error may be responsible. The chain employs TRBV2 and TRBJ2-1; 7 bases line up with TRBD2. Germline V gene data show CDR1 as SNHLY and CDR2 as FYNNEI. The CDR3 is 11 amino acids. The CDR3 coding sequence is TGTGCCAGCACTAAAGGGGCGGGGAGGGTCTTC. Its translation: CASTKGAGRVF.

This CDR3 reads CASSSTGNEQYF. The CDR3 DNA reads TGTGCCAGCAGCTCCACAGGGAACGAGCAGTACTTC. The chain is built from TRBV7-3 and TRBJ2-7; D may be TRBD1 (6 bases). CDR1 SGHTA and CDR2 FQGTGA come from the germline V gene. CDR3 length equals 12 residues. The germline V and J ends were trimmed by 4 bases and 5 bases, with 9 bases remaining between them.

This rearrangement joins TRBV28 to TRBJ1-2; the match to TRBD1 covers 7 bases. The CDR3 has 13 residues. J was trimmed by 6 bases and V by 6 bases; bases with no gene match: 7. CDR1 and CDR2 (germline): MDHEN, SYDVKM. CDR3 nucleotides: TGTGCCAGCAGGGAACAGGGGACCAATGGCTACACCTTC. It specifies CASREQGTNGYTF.